The 26 T cell receptor beta chains listed next were all sequenced from one sample in a study of cytomegalovirus exposure and HLA in healthy donors (dated by TCRdb to about 2017). Receptor amplification or capture employed the immunoSEQ multiplex PCR assay. The multiplex PCR relied on a mix of 60 forward primers for TCR Vbeta segments and 13 reverse primers for TCR Jbeta segments. This immuneACCESS table, as held by TCRdb, lists in-frame sequences with V and J called but not all clones. Of the missing ones, under half trace to an unresolved V gene in checked studies; the others have no known cause. For this sample there are around 140,000 clones; just under 90% appear just once. Roughly 5.2% of the sample is held by the ten biggest clonotypes. The material sequenced was PBMCs. The receptors were gathered from a woman in her 30s in good health and CMV-seronegative.

The chain recombines TRBV7-9 with TRBJ2-7, with no clear D. CDR1 SEHNR and CDR2 FQNEAQ come from the germline V gene (reference sequence). Between the trimmed V and J ends, which lost 5 bases and 0 bases, there was a span of 17 bases. The CDR3 totals 16 residues. The CDR3: CASSRSREDDSYEQYF. The CDR3, as DNA: TGTGCCAGCAGCCGCTCCCGTGAGGATGACTCCTACGAGCAGTACTTC.

The rearrangement links TRBV12-5 to TRBJ1-2, with 7 bases aligning to TRBD1. Germline V gene sequence: CDR1 LGHNT, CDR2 FRNRAP. CDR3 length equals 16 residues. V was pared by 0 bases and J by 1 base, with 5 bases of the junction left unmatched. CDR3 residues: CASGLVVGQSNYGYTF. Written as DNA, the CDR3 is TGTGCTAGTGGTTTGGTGGTGGGACAGAGTAACTATGGCTACACCTTC.

The gene calls are TRBV27 and TRBJ2-7; D not certain. Trimming took 4 bases from V and 7 from J, leaving 17 bases between them. From germline, CDR1 is MNHEY and CDR2 SMNVEV (reference sequence). CDR3 length equals 14 residues. Here the CDR3 reads CASSSKSGVWEQYF. CDR3 bases: TGTGCCAGCAGTTCAAAGAGTGGAGTATGGGAGCAGTACTTC.

This clone was recorded once. This rearrangement joins TRBV28 to TRBJ2-5, with a tentative D call TRBD1 (6 bases). The tail of the sequence fits TRBJ2-7 better, so the J call may be wrong. CDR3 size: 15 residues. CDR1 is MDHEN and CDR2 is SYDVKM in the germline V gene. DNA for the CDR3: TGTGCCAGCAGCCTGGGACAACCCGTATCCTACGAGCAGTACTTC. The encoded protein is CASSLGQPVSYEQYF.

This sequence joins TRBV7-9 and TRBJ2-2; a weak D match, TRBD2 (6 bases). This CDR3 region has 14 residues. V was clipped by 9 bases and J by 9 bases, with 20 bases between them. Germline CDR1 reads SEHNR; CDR2 reads FQNEAQ (reference sequence). Here the CDR3 DNA reads TGTGCCAGTATTCCCGGTTGGAGGGACCGGGAGCTGTTTTTT. Encoded protein: CASIPGWRDRELFF.

The genes are TRBV7-2 and TRBJ1-2, with 9 bases fitting TRBD1. The J segment lost 4 bases and the V segment lost 1 base, leaving 4 bases of the junction unmatched. Germline V CDR1 and CDR2: SGHTA, FQGNSA. The CDR3 runs to 15 residues. The CDR3 reads CASSLGDREAYGYTF. In DNA form, the CDR3 reads TGTGCCAGCAGCTTAGGGGACAGGGAGGCCTATGGCTACACCTTC.

The chain couples TRBV11-2 to TRBJ2-5; TRBD2 agrees at 9 bases. This CDR3 region has 15 residues. CDR1 and CDR2 from the germline V gene are SGHAT and FQNNGV. V shed 1 base, J shed 7 bases, and the junction held 7 bases outside the gene matches. CDR3 coding DNA: TGTGCCAGCAGCTTAGGACTAGCGGTCGGGGGGACCCAGTACTTC. Translating it yields CASSLGLAVGGTQYF.

The chain joins TRBV27 to TRBJ2-5; 14 nucleotides line up with TRBD2. Germline trimming cut 6 bases from V and 4 bases from J; bases unmatched to any gene: 10. This CDR3 region has 17 residues. Germline V gene data show CDR1 as MNHEY and CDR2 as SMNVEV (reference sequence). This chain's CDR3 is CASRSGGTSGRRETQYF. The CDR3 DNA follows: TGTGCCAGCAGGTCGGGGGGGACTAGCGGGAGACGAGAGACCCAGTACTTC.

The rearrangement joins TRBV4-1 to TRBJ2-3; D might be TRBD1 (6 bases). Germline V gene sequence: CDR1 MGHRA, CDR2 YSYEKL. The length of the CDR3 is 15 residues. Trimming took 4 bases from V and 1 from J, leaving 12 bases between them. The CDR3 is CASSPGVGGTDTQYF. The DNA for the CDR3 is TGCGCCAGCAGCCCAGGGGTTGGGGGCACAGATACGCAGTATTTT.

This clone was counted between two and nine times. The V gene is TRBV6-5, the J gene TRBJ1-5, with 9 bases aligning to TRBD1. The V and J ends lost 7 bases and 4 bases, in that order; junction bases with no gene match: 5. The germline CDR1 and CDR2 sequences are MNHEY and SVGAGI. CDR3 length: 14 residues. The CDR3 region is CASTGQGGNQPQHF. The CDR3 DNA is TGTGCCAGCACGGGACAGGGAGGGAATCAGCCCCAGCATTTT.

V and J are TRBV5-8 and TRBJ2-5; D is unresolved. Germline CDR1 and CDR2: SGHTS and YDEGEE. Trimming pared 1 base from V and 4 bases from J, leaving 8 bases between. The CDR3 totals 13 residues. CDR3 bases: TGTGCCAGCAGCTTGTTACAGCTAGAGACCCAGTACTTC. This translates into CASSLLQLETQYF.

V gene TRBV29-1 combines with J gene TRBJ2-7; TRBD2 might be the D (5 bases). This CDR3 is built from 15 residues. The germline CDR1 and CDR2 sequences are SQVTM and ANQGSEA. Trimming pared 0 bases from V and 0 bases from J, leaving 12 bases between. CDR3 bases: TGCAGCGTTGAAGATCGAGAGGGTGGCTCCTACGAGCAGTACTTC. Protein: CSVEDREGGSYEQYF.

V and J are TRBV27 and TRBJ1-1; the D gene is possibly TRBD1 (6 bases). Germline CDR1 reads MNHEY; CDR2 reads SMNVEV (reference sequence). V lost 4 bases and J 5 bases, leaving 11 bases between the germline ends. The CDR3 runs to 13 residues. CDR3 sequence: CASSSRGGTEAFF. The CDR3 DNA follows: TGTGCCAGCAGTTCCAGGGGTGGAACTGAAGCTTTCTTT.

This sequence joins TRBV19 and TRBJ2-7, with 8 bases lining up with TRBD2. Germline lookup yields CDR1 LNHDA and CDR2 SQIVND (reference sequence). This CDR3 has 18 amino acids. V shed 6 bases and J 4 bases; nucleotides not matched to a gene: 20. The CDR3 DNA sequence: TGTGCCAGTAGACCGACGGGGGGGAGTGGCGGGTTACCTTACGAGCAGTACTTC. It encodes CASRPTGGSGGLPYEQYF.

The gene calls are TRBV21-1 and TRBJ2-5; the D call of TRBD1 is as the table states it, not checked on the DNA. TRBV21-1 is listed as a pseudogene. The CDR3 extends over 14 amino acids. CDR3 loop: CASRFAGTTETQYF. The CDR3 nucleotides read TGTGCCAGCAGATTCGCCGGGACAACGGAGACCCAGTACTTC.

The rearrangement uses TRBV5-8 and TRBJ2-5, with a weak D call TRBD2 (6 bases). The length of the CDR3 is 15 residues. Trimming removed 0 bases from V and 5 bases from J, with 14 bases in between. From germline, CDR1 is SGHTS and CDR2 YDEGEE. The CDR3, as DNA: TGTGCCAGCAGCTTGGTTCTTGCGGGGTCGGAGACCCAGTACTTC. Protein product: CASSLVLAGSETQYF.

The chain is built from TRBV27 and TRBJ2-7; weak D call: TRBD2 (5 bases). Germline CDR1 is MNHEY and CDR2 is SMNVEV (reference sequence). With 5 bases removed from V and 3 bases from J, the gap between germline ends came to 11 bases. This CDR3 comprises 13 residues. The CDR3 loop reads CASSERANYEQYF. In DNA, the CDR3 is TGTGCCAGCAGTGAGAGGGCAAACTACGAGCAGTACTTC.

In its sample, this clone was seen a few times. V and J are TRBV19 and TRBJ2-5; 10 nucleotides line up with TRBD1. The CDR3 sequence is 16 residues long. The J segment lost 1 base and the V segment lost 4 bases, leaving 6 bases of the junction unmatched. Germline V gene data show CDR1 as LNHDA and CDR2 as SQIVND (reference sequence). The CDR3 DNA is TGTGCCAGTAGTACCCCCAGGACAGGGGGCCAAGAGACCCAGTACTTC. Its translation is CASSTPRTGGQETQYF. Full variable domain (missing parts from reference TRBV19 and TRBJ2-5): DGGITQSPKYLFRKEGQNVTLSCEQNLNHDAMYWYRQDPGQGLRLIYYSQIVNDFQKGDIAEGYSVSREKKESFPLTVTSAQKNPTAFYLCASSTPRTGGQETQYFGPGTRLLVL.

The chain joins TRBV5-1 to TRBJ2-5, with D perhaps TRBD2 (5 bases). Germline values: CDR1 SGHRS, CDR2 YFSETQ. V lost 0 bases to trimming and J lost 4 bases, with 13 bases between them. This CDR3 is built from 15 residues. CDR3 in DNA: TGCGCCAGCAGCTTGGTCACGGGGTCTGTAGAGACCCAGTACTTC. This sequence encodes CASSLVTGSVETQYF. Variable domain in full (rest from reference TRBV5-1 and TRBJ2-5): KAGVTQTPRYLIKTRGQQVTLSCSPISGHRSVSWYQQTPGQGLQFLFEYFSETQRNKGNFPGRFSGRQFSNSRSEMNVSTLELGDSALYLCASSLVTGSVETQYFGPGTRLLVL.

The chain employs TRBV7-2 and TRBJ2-7; TRBD1 agrees at 10 bases. V lost 4 bases and J lost 4; bases outside the gene matches: 10. The CDR3 runs 16 residues. Germline assignment: CDR1 SGHTA and CDR2 FQGNSA. The CDR3 DNA follows: TGTGCCAGCAGCTCCCCCGCCGGGACAGGGGCGTACGAGCAGTACTTC. This translates into CASSSPAGTGAYEQYF.

The rearrangement uses TRBV2 and TRBJ1-5, with D possibly matching TRBD1 (6 bases). Trimming cost V 10 bases and J 4 bases, with 17 bases left between them. CDR1 and CDR2 from the germline V gene are SNHLY and FYNNEI. The CDR3 totals 14 residues. The CDR3 is CATKLSGANQPQHF. The CDR3 bases are TGTGCCACCAAATTATCAGGGGCGAATCAGCCCCAGCATTTT.

With respect to this clone: One junction end does not reproduce the germline sequence, and a read error may be involved. V gene TRBV29-1 combines with J gene TRBJ2-7, with D unclear. The CDR3 loop spans 11 amino acids. Germline V gives CDR1 SQVTM, CDR2 ANQGSEA. The CDR3 spells CSVEDKYGQYF. The CDR3 region has the DNA TGCAGCGTTGAAGATAAGTACGGGCAGTACTTC.

V usage is TRBV7-2 and J usage is TRBJ2-1; 8 bases line up with TRBD2. The V and J ends lost 5 bases and 2 bases, in that order; junction bases with no gene match: 8. The germline CDR1 and CDR2 sequences are SGHTA and FQGNSA. CDR3 length: 16 residues. DNA of the CDR3: TGTGCCAGCAGCAGAAGGTCAGCGGGGGCCTACAATGAGCAGTTCTTC. Protein: CASSRRSAGAYNEQFF.

This chain joins TRBV4-3 and TRBJ1-2; possibly TRBD1 for D (6 bases). Deletions cut 0 bases from V and 4 bases from J, with 12 bases between. The CDR3 runs to 15 residues. Germline values: CDR1 LGHNA, CDR2 YSLEER. The CDR3 sequence is CASSQDFGQFYGYTF. In DNA, the CDR3 is TGCGCCAGCAGCCAAGATTTCGGACAGTTCTATGGCTACACCTTC.

This clone was recorded only once. The CDR3 end shows no conserved phenylalanine or tryptophan, and so a read error is likely. The DNA is left out, because the CDR3 cannot be placed on it with certainty; the CDR3 is given as TCRdb lists it. The rearrangement links TRBV5-8 to TRBJ2-7; the table names TRBD2, a call not compared with the DNA. The CDR3 is 12 amino acids long, termini counted. Germline V lookup: CDR1 SGHTS, CDR2 YDEGEE. The CDR3 is CASSFEPGLSVL.

The chain joins TRBV5-6 to TRBJ2-3, with 7 bases matching TRBD1. Per germline, CDR1 SGHDT and CDR2 YYEEEE. The CDR3 has 16 amino acids. V lost 0 bases to trimming and J lost 1 base; unmatched junction nucleotides: 5. The CDR3 loop is CASSLAAGQGTDTQYF. In nucleotides, the CDR3 is TGTGCCAGCAGCTTGGCGGCAGGACAGGGCACAGATACGCAGTATTTT.